This TCR beta chain was identified in a study of cytomegalovirus exposure and HLA in healthy donors. General study results and limits: Altogether, some 170 TCR beta chains were recorded as cytomegalovirus-associated.

This CDR3 region has 13 residues. Per germline, CDR1 LGHNT and CDR2 FRNRAP. Trimming took off 1 base at V and 6 bases at J, with 10 bases between the two ends. In regard to this clone: No antigen is known for it.

Primers for the PCR totalled 60 Vbeta and 13 Jbeta. Data came from immunoSEQ multiplex PCR; TCRdb stores just in-frame clones and leaves some out. The ten top clones account for roughly 1.2%, within a sample of just over 200,000 clones. Sequencing was done on a sample of PBMCs. The chain uses TRBV12-5 and TRBJ2-7; D not resolved. The TCR was taken from a girl aged 2 to 10 in good health and CMV-seropositive. In nucleotides, the CDR3 is TGTGCTAGTGGTTTGGGGCAGGCCTCCGAGCAGTACTTC. This codes for CASGLGQASEQYF.